This record looks at one T cell receptor beta chain sequence and its context. Its antigen is not known. Data came from immunoSEQ multiplex PCR; TCRdb stores just in-frame clones and leaves some out. The repertoire holds about 190,000 clones, about 82% seen once, with over 1.3% in the top ten. This specimen belongs to a study of cytomegalovirus exposure and HLA in healthy donors. These donors were members of the approximately 120-subject validation cohort, a group separate from the approximately 680-subject first cohort. General study results and limits: TCR beta chains numbering under 200 were designated cytomegalovirus-associated.

The clonotype was recovered from a young woman in good health and CMV-seronegative. The material sequenced was PBMCs.

The CDR3 spells CASSPWTVSGNTIYF. CDR3 sequence (DNA): TGTGCCAGCTCACCTTGGACAGTCTCTGGAAACACCATATATTTT. V is TRBV18 and J is TRBJ1-3; tentatively, D is TRBD1 (6 bases). The CDR3 length is 15 residues. Deletions cut 3 bases from V and 0 bases from J, with 9 bases between. From germline, CDR1 is KGHSH and CDR2 LQKENI.